Given below is one TCR beta chain in context. As yet, its antigen is unknown. Trimming took 4 bases from V and 7 from J; bases not matched to a gene: 9. Germline V gene sequence: CDR1 SQVTM, CDR2 ANQGSEA. CDR3 length: 13 residues. Clones were sequenced by immunoSEQ multiplex PCR, and TCRdb holds only the in-frame ones, with some missing. Here the sample spans tens of thousands of clones, 90% to 95% being singletons. The sample belongs to a study of untreated major depressive disorder. The study, taken as a whole, reports: Compared with controls, depressed patients showed more TRBV05-01 (Vbeta 5.1) usage in CD4+ T cells.

The sequencing input was CD4+ T cells from PBMCs. The gene calls are TRBV29-1 and TRBJ2-7; 8 bases map to TRBD1. The receptor comes from a man younger than 40 in good health. This chain's CDR3 is CSVAFQGASEQYF. CDR3 in DNA: TGCAGCGTTGCGTTCCAGGGGGCGAGTGAGCAGTACTTC.